This T cell receptor (beta chain) came from a study of response to subunit inactivated influenza vaccine. Study results and caveats: Authors proposed each seasonal influenza vaccination draws in few new T cells.

J gave up 2 bases and V 4 bases, and 10 bases lay outside the gene matches. Per germline, CDR1 SGHRS and CDR2 YFSETQ. The CDR3 runs 16 residues. Concerning this clonotype itself: Its specificity is not known.

One entry per CDR3 protein results from TCRdb running MiXCR on the RT-PCR reads. Of fewer than 650,000 distinct CDR3 sequences in the sample, approximately 12% are singletons; the top ten hold around 12%. The rearrangement joins TRBV5-1 to TRBJ2-7, with TRBD2 matching 9 bases. This clonotype originated in a man aged 45-60 years who received an inactivated influenza vaccine. This specimen consisted of PBMCs from blood, obtained 45 days after vaccination. This CDR3 is CASSPREVAGAYEQYF. The DNA for the CDR3 is TGCGCCAGCAGCCCCCGGGAGGTAGCGGGAGCCTACGAGCAGTACTTC.